The source of this T cell receptor beta chain is a study of CD8 T cells in Susac syndrome. CD8+ and CD4+ T cells from blood underwent TCR beta sequencing, which was carried out in a high-throughput format. After extraction with the RNeasy kit, roughly 0.5 to 1 ug of the RNA was reverse transcribed using random hexamers. An immunoSEQ multiplex PCR amplified TCR beta CDR3 over 54 Vbeta and 13 Jbeta. TCRdb used MiXCR to reprocess the immunoSEQ multiplex PCR reads, holding one entry per CDR3 protein. The data contain 130,000 or so distinct CDR3 sequences, over 90% of them seen just once; the ten biggest clones take up about 0.28%. CDR3 length: 13 amino acids. The J segment lost 6 bases and the V segment lost 4 bases, leaving 5 bases of the junction unmatched. Germline CDR1 MNHEY, CDR2 SVGEGT.

This TCR came from a human donor with Susac syndrome. The rearrangement links TRBV6-2 or TRBV6-3 to TRBJ1-2, with TRBD1 matching 7 bases. The source material was CD8+ T cells from PBMCs. The CDR3 sequence is CASSSLGQDGYTF. CDR3 in DNA: TGTGCCAGCAGTTCTCTCGGACAGGATGGCTACACCTTC.